The 22 T cell receptor beta chains given below trace back to one sample, sequenced in a study of early T cells in non-severe SARS-CoV-2 infection. TCRdb passed the 5' RACE reads through MiXCR, listing each CDR3 protein once. The repertoire holds tens of thousands of distinct CDR3 sequences, with 5.5% to 8% as singletons. Sequencing used whole blood, obtained at baseline. The source of these receptors is an adult who was a healthcare worker with PCR-confirmed SARS-CoV-2 infection or an uninfected control (not recorded which).

This clonotype was counted many times. The chain uses TRBV4-3 and TRBJ2-1, with D unclear. The CDR3 extends over 16 amino acids. Germline-derived CDR1 and CDR2 are LGHNA and YSLEER. The germline V and J ends were trimmed by 0 bases and 3 bases, with 12 bases remaining between them. The CDR3: CASSQDPQVGYNEQFF. The CDR3 nucleotides are TGCGCCAGCAGCCAAGATCCCCAGGTTGGCTACAATGAGCAGTTCTTC.

This clonotype was observed a few times. The chain links TRBV12-3 or TRBV12-4 to TRBJ2-3; D assignment may be TRBD1 or TRBD2 (5 bases each). The CDR3 sequence is 14 residues long. V lost 3 bases and J lost 0, with 7 bases in between. CDR3 amino acids: CASSLGRSTDTQYF. Here the CDR3 DNA reads TGTGCCAGCAGTTTGGGACGGAGCACAGATACGCAGTATTTT.

This clonotype occurred many times. The chain is built from TRBV28 and TRBJ2-5, with 10 bases that match TRBD2. CDR1 is MDHEN, CDR2 SYDVKM, per germline. CDR3 size: 15 residues. The V and J ends lost 3 bases and 1 base, in that order; junction bases with no gene match: 2. CDR3 DNA sequence: TGTGCCAGCAGTTTCTCTAGCGGGGGCCAAGAGACCCAGTACTTC. It specifies CASSFSSGGQETQYF.

This clonotype has just a few counts. It may be a read error: a sequence one base away is much more abundant. The chain is built from TRBV7-2 and TRBJ1-2, with 7 bases matching TRBD1. Germline V gives CDR1 SGHTA, CDR2 FQGNSA. CDR3 length equals 14 residues. CDR3 protein: CASSSRDSNYGYPF. Here the CDR3 DNA reads TGTGCCAGCAGCTCACGGGACAGTAACTATGGCTACCCCTTC.

In this sample, this clonotype turned up a few times. The V and J genes are TRBV20-1 and TRBJ2-7, with unresolved D. The V gene lost 3 bases and the J gene lost 2 bases, with 11 bases spanning the gap. This CDR3 has 13 residues. The V gene's germline CDR1 is DFQATT and CDR2 SNEGSKA (reference sequence). The CDR3 nucleotides are TGCAGTGCTAGGGGTCAGAACACCTACGAGCAGTACTTC. As protein: CSARGQNTYEQYF.

Ten or more counts support this clonotype. This rearrangement joins TRBV25-1 to TRBJ1-2; D might be TRBD1 (6 bases). V lost 7 bases and J lost 5, with 14 bases in between. Germline CDR1 is MGHDK and CDR2 is SYGVNS. The CDR3 is 13 residues long. The CDR3 nucleotides read TGTGCCAGCACAACAGGGATGGGATATGGCTACACCTTC. This gives the protein CASTTGMGYGYTF.

This clonotype was seen at least ten times. V is TRBV15 and J is TRBJ2-4, with D perhaps matching TRBD1 (5 bases). Germline CDR1 is LNHNV and CDR2 is YYDKDF (reference sequence). This CDR3 has 15 amino acids. The V end was cut by 0 bases, the J end by 0 bases, with 6 bases between. CDR3 in amino acids: CATSREGLAKNIQYF. The DNA for the CDR3 is TGTGCCACCAGCAGAGAGGGGCTAGCCAAAAACATTCAGTACTTC.

The J gene is TRBJ2-5, the V gene TRBV7-2; D might be TRBD1 (5 bases). Germline CDR1 reads SGHTA; CDR2 reads FQGNSA. There are 15 residues in the CDR3. Trimming stripped 2 bases from V and 1 base from J, with 11 bases between. This CDR3 reads CASSLFPDSQETQYF. The CDR3 DNA follows: TGTGCCAGCAGCTTATTCCCTGACAGCCAAGAGACCCAGTACTTC.

This clonotype has ten or more counts. V gene TRBV6-6 combines with J gene TRBJ2-2; D uncertain. The CDR3 has 16 amino acids. Trimming pared 6 bases from V and 0 bases from J, leaving 14 bases between. Germline CDR1 MNHNY, CDR2 SVGAGI (reference sequence). CDR3 DNA: TGTGCCAGCAGACCCAGTGCGACCGCGAACACCGGGGAGCTGTTTTTT. Its protein is CASRPSATANTGELFF.

This clonotype was counted many times. The rearrangement uses TRBV30 and TRBJ2-5; 10 bases agree with TRBD1. V was pared by 1 base and J by 7 bases, with 15 bases of the junction left unmatched. The CDR3 is 17 residues long. Germline V gene lookup returns CDR1 GTSNPN and CDR2 SVGIG (reference sequence). The DNA of the CDR3 is TGTGCCTGGAGTGCGACCCCGTACGGGACAGGGGCCGGGACCCAGTACTTC. It specifies CAWSATPYGTGAGTQYF.

This clonotype was picked up a small number of times. The V gene is TRBV19, the J gene TRBJ2-3, with TRBD1 matching over 8 bases. Germline CDR1 and CDR2: LNHDA and SQIVND (reference sequence). Germline trimming cut 5 bases from V and 5 bases from J; bases unmatched to any gene: 6. The CDR3 loop spans 14 amino acids. Here the CDR3 DNA reads TGTGCCAGTAGTTTACAGGGGGAAGTAGATACGCAGTATTTT. Encoded protein: CASSLQGEVDTQYF. The whole variable domain, remainder taken from reference TRBV19 and TRBJ2-3, is DGGITQSPKYLFRKEGQNVTLSCEQNLNHDAMYWYRQDPGQGLRLIYYSQIVNDFQKGDIAEGYSVSREKKESFPLTVTSAQKNPTAFYLCASSLQGEVDTQYFGPGTRLTVL.

This clonotype was counted many times. The chain uses TRBV20-1 and TRBJ2-1; perhaps TRBD2 as D (5 bases). Germline V gene lookup returns CDR1 DFQATT and CDR2 SNEGSKA (reference sequence). V was trimmed by 0 bases and J by 4 bases, leaving 13 bases between them. This CDR3 spans 15 amino acids. The CDR3 DNA sequence: TGCAGTGCTAGAGATCTCAGAACGGGATACAATGAGCAGTTCTTC. It yields the protein CSARDLRTGYNEQFF.

This clonotype appeared many times. The chain couples TRBV30 to TRBJ1-5; D gene unclear. V was shortened by 2 bases and J by 4 bases, with 9 bases between the two germline ends. From germline, CDR1 is GTSNPN and CDR2 SVGIG (reference sequence). This CDR3 comprises 13 residues. CDR3 in amino acids: CAWSKAGNQPQHF. CDR3 coding DNA: TGTGCCTGGAGTAAGGCGGGAAATCAGCCCCAGCATTTT.

This clonotype came up a few times. The chain combines TRBV4-3 with TRBJ2-7; D not resolved. Germline V gene data show CDR1 as LGHNA and CDR2 as YSLEER. The CDR3 covers 13 residues. V lost 0 bases and J lost 5, with 8 bases in between. The CDR3 region is CASSQDRQNEQYF. The CDR3 region has the DNA TGCGCCAGCAGCCAAGATCGGCAGAACGAGCAGTACTTC.

There are a few counts of this clonotype. This chain links TRBV21-1 with TRBJ1-1; TRBD1, as called in the table, went unchecked against the DNA. TRBV21-1 is reported as a pseudogene. There are 15 residues in the CDR3. The CDR3 sequence is CASSKRGRGRTEAFF. The CDR3 coding sequence is TGTGCCAGCAGCAAAAGGGGCAGGGGGCGAACTGAAGCTTTCTTT.

This clonotype was recorded many times. The chain carries TRBV29-1 and TRBJ2-6; weak D call: TRBD1 (5 bases). Trimming left V 3 bases short and J 1 base short, with 10 bases between. The CDR3 has 15 residues. Germline values: CDR1 SQVTM, CDR2 ANQGSEA. The CDR3 here is CSVEDQGSGANVLTF. The CDR3, as DNA: TGCAGCGTTGAGGACCAGGGTTCTGGGGCCAACGTCCTGACTTTC.

This clonotype came up many times. J is TRBJ2-1 and V is TRBV6-1, with D perhaps matching TRBD1 (6 bases). The ends were cut back, 2 bases at V and 2 bases at J, with 10 bases in the middle. The germline CDR1 and CDR2 sequences are MNHNS and SASEGT. The CDR3 sequence is 15 residues long. The CDR3 region has the DNA TGTGCCAGCAGTGAAAGACAGGCGACCTACAATGAGCAGTTCTTC. It codes for CASSERQATYNEQFF.

A few counts support this clonotype. The V call is TRBV20-1, the J call TRBJ1-4; D not certain. V was shortened by 5 bases and J by 8 bases, with 9 bases between the two germline ends. The germline V gene encodes CDR1 DFQATT and CDR2 SNEGSKA (reference sequence). The CDR3 consists of 11 residues. The CDR3 loop is CSALYSEKLFF. CDR3 in DNA: TGCAGTGCTCTATACAGCGAAAAACTGTTTTTT.

This clonotype was observed a handful of times. The chain has TRBV12-3 or TRBV12-4 and TRBJ2-3; D perhaps matches TRBD1 (5 bases). The CDR3 consists of 11 residues. V was shortened by 7 bases and J by 13 bases, with 15 bases between the two germline ends. The CDR3 is CASTAQAFKYF. The DNA of the CDR3 is TGTGCCAGCACCGCACAGGCTTTTAAGTATTTT.

This clonotype was detected many times. The chain couples TRBV28 to TRBJ2-3; D is possibly TRBD1 (5 bases). The CDR3 is 15 amino acids. Trimming stripped 3 bases from V and 2 bases from J, with 12 bases between. Germline V gene lookup returns CDR1 MDHEN and CDR2 SYDVKM. Here the CDR3 reads CASSFQGSPTDTQYF. Here the CDR3 DNA reads TGTGCCAGCAGTTTCCAGGGATCCCCCACAGATACGCAGTATTTT.

This clonotype was counted at least ten times. CDR3 DNA: TGTGCCAGCAGTTACAGGATTCGGGCCGGTTACGAGCAGTACTTC. Translating it yields CASSYRIRAGYEQYF. The V call is TRBV6-2 or TRBV6-3, the J call TRBJ2-7; unclear D gene. The CDR3 is 15 residues long. Per germline, CDR1 MNHEY and CDR2 SVGEGT. V shed 2 bases and J shed 4 bases, with 15 bases lying between them.

The sample holds many counts of this clonotype. The chain combines TRBV7-2 with TRBJ2-2, with D tentatively TRBD2 (6 bases). The V end lost 5 bases, the J end lost 6 bases, and 13 bases lay between the germline ends. The CDR3 is made up of 14 amino acids. Germline values: CDR1 SGHTA, CDR2 FQGNSA. The DNA of the CDR3 is TGTGCCAGCAGCCAGACACTAGCCTCCGGGGAGCTGTTTTTT. Encoded protein: CASSQTLASGELFF.